Listed below are T cell receptor beta chains from one sample, sequenced in a study of a mutant IDH1 vaccine in newly diagnosed glioma. No antigen is known for these receptors. Using immunoSEQ multiplex PCR, the repertoire was profiled, and TCRdb retains in-frame clones only, with some absent. The sample has about 42,000 clones, approximately 83% seen once; the top ten hold around 1.7%. This sample comprised PBMCs, obtained from a glioma patient whose treatment included an IDH1 peptide vaccine. These receptors all stem from a man aged 35-49 years with glioma. Each CDR3 is given with its conserved first and last residue. The D gene is left open where the match is weak. Size is stated for part of the rows, as once, few or many counts, or as a class when the clone is expanded.

J gene: TRBJ2-5; V gene: TRBV15; D gene: TRBD1; clone size: .; CDR3 protein: CATSRVRGQGAETQYF; CDR3 DNA: TGTGCCACCAGCAGAGTTAGGGGACAGGGCGCAGAGACCCAGTACTTC
J gene: TRBJ2-7; V gene: TRBV11-2; D gene: TRBD1; clone size: .; CDR3 protein: CASSPPGQGLGEQYF; CDR3 DNA: TGTGCCAGCAGCCCACCGGGACAGGGGTTGGGCGAGCAGTACTTC
J gene: TRBJ1-2; V gene: TRBV7-2; D gene: .; clone size: .; CDR3 protein: CASSLASGQRNYGYTF; CDR3 DNA: TGTGCCAGCAGCTTAGCGAGCGGGCAGCGAAACTATGGCTACACCTTC
J gene: TRBJ1-1; V gene: TRBV4-1; D gene: TRBD1; clone size: .; CDR3 protein: CASSQAPGQGSTEAFF; CDR3 DNA: TGCGCCAGCAGCCAAGCGCCGGGACAGGGTTCCACTGAAGCTTTCTTT
J gene: TRBJ2-1; V gene: TRBV19; D gene: .; clone size: .; CDR3 protein: CASRRGKQFF; CDR3 DNA: TGTGCCAGTAGACGCGGGAAGCAGTTCTTC
J gene: TRBJ2-1; V gene: TRBV5-1; D gene: TRBD2; clone size: .; CDR3 protein: CASSLGGRSGNEQFF; CDR3 DNA: TGCGCCAGCAGCTTGGGCGGGAGATCGGGCAATGAGCAGTTCTTC
J gene: TRBJ2-2; V gene: TRBV9; D gene: .; clone size: .; CDR3 protein: CASSTRQSPNTGELFF; CDR3 DNA: TGTGCCAGCAGCACTCGACAGAGCCCGAACACCGGGGAGCTGTTTTTT
J gene: TRBJ2-2; V gene: TRBV6-5; D gene: TRBD2; clone size: once; CDR3 protein: CASKLAGTNTGELFF; CDR3 DNA: TGTGCCAGCAAGCTAGCGGGGACAAACACCGGGGAGCTGTTTTTT
J gene: TRBJ2-2; V gene: TRBV7-8; D gene: TRBD2; clone size: few; CDR3 protein: CAVAGLNTGELFF; CDR3 DNA: TGTGCCGTAGCGGGACTAAACACCGGGGAGTTGTTTTTT
J gene: TRBJ2-5; V gene: TRBV2; D gene: .; clone size: .; CDR3 protein: CASSEGRGLSSETQYF; CDR3 DNA: TGTGCCAGCAGTGAAGGGAGAGGGTTGAGTAGCGAGACCCAGTACTTC
J gene: TRBJ2-5; V gene: TRBV7-2; D gene: .; clone size: .; CDR3 protein: CASSSLFGGRETQYF; CDR3 DNA: TGTGCCAGCAGCTCGCTTTTTGGAGGGCGGGAGACCCAGTACTTC
J gene: TRBJ2-5; V gene: TRBV14; D gene: .; clone size: .; CDR3 protein: CASSQVGQGGTQYF; CDR3 DNA: TGTGCCAGCAGCCAAGTCGGCCAGGGGGGCACCCAGTACTTC
J gene: TRBJ2-7; V gene: TRBV7-2; D gene: .; clone size: once; CDR3 protein: CASSSGGISYEQYF; CDR3 DNA: TGTGCCAGCAGCTCAGGGGGGATCTCCTACGAGCAGTACTTC
J gene: TRBJ2-5; V gene: TRBV7-7; D gene: .; clone size: .; CDR3 protein: CASSLGPKETQYF; CDR3 DNA: TGTGCTAGCAGCCTTGGACCCAAAGAGACCCAGTACTTC
J gene: TRBJ2-3; V gene: TRBV5-1; D gene: TRBD1; clone size: .; CDR3 protein: CASSLGGTGATDTQYF; CDR3 DNA: TGCGCCAGCAGCTTGGGTGGGACAGGGGCCACAGATACGCAGTATTTT
J gene: TRBJ2-1; V gene: TRBV27; D gene: .; clone size: .; CDR3 protein: CASGPTGAYNEQFF; CDR3 DNA: TGTGCCAGCGGACCAACTGGCGCCTACAATGAGCAGTTCTTC
J gene: TRBJ2-7; V gene: TRBV5-6; D gene: TRBD2; clone size: .; CDR3 protein: CASRTRTSGGGGWDKKQYF; CDR3 DNA: TGTGCCAGCAGGACGAGGACTAGCGGAGGAGGGGGGTGGGATAAGAAGCAGTACTTC
J gene: TRBJ2-5; V gene: TRBV11-1; D gene: TRBD2; clone size: .; CDR3 protein: CASSLGRSSGQETQYF; CDR3 DNA: TGTGCCAGCAGCTTAGGCAGGTCTAGCGGCCAAGAGACCCAGTACTTC
J gene: TRBJ2-7; V gene: TRBV14; D gene: .; clone size: .; CDR3 protein: CASSLLRTTVYF; CDR3 DNA: TGTGCCAGCAGCCTCCTGAGGACCACGGTGTACTTC
J gene: TRBJ1-5; V gene: TRBV6-1; D gene: TRBD1; clone size: few; CDR3 protein: CASFGTGGNQPQHF; CDR3 DNA: TGTGCCAGCTTCGGGACAGGGGGCAATCAGCCCCAGCATTTT
J gene: TRBJ1-4; V gene: TRBV18; D gene: TRBD1; clone size: .; CDR3 protein: CASFPGQGNEKLFF; CDR3 DNA: TGTGCCAGCTTCCCGGGACAGGGCAATGAAAAACTGTTTTTT
J gene: TRBJ2-1; V gene: TRBV4-3; D gene: .; clone size: .; CDR3 protein: CASSQSISSGLDNEQFF; CDR3 DNA: TGCGCCAGCAGCCAGTCGATAAGTTCGGGCTTGGACAATGAGCAGTTCTTC
J gene: TRBJ2-7; V gene: TRBV19; D gene: .; clone size: .; CDR3 protein: CASSRVETLGEQYF; CDR3 DNA: TGTGCCAGTAGTAGGGTGGAGACCCTTGGCGAGCAGTACTTC
J gene: TRBJ2-1; V gene: TRBV6-5; D gene: TRBD1; clone size: once; CDR3 protein: CASSFSDRATYNEQFF; CDR3 DNA: TGTGCCAGCAGTTTTTCGGACAGGGCGACCTACAATGAGCAGTTCTTC
J gene: TRBJ2-1; V gene: TRBV5-4; D gene: .; clone size: .; CDR3 protein: CASSFDRNNEQFF; CDR3 DNA: TGTGCCAGCAGTTTCGACAGAAACAATGAGCAGTTCTTC
J gene: TRBJ2-2; V gene: TRBV9; D gene: .; clone size: .; CDR3 protein: CASSKQGGAGELFF; CDR3 DNA: TGTGCCAGCAGCAAGCAGGGGGGCGCCGGGGAGCTGTTTTTT